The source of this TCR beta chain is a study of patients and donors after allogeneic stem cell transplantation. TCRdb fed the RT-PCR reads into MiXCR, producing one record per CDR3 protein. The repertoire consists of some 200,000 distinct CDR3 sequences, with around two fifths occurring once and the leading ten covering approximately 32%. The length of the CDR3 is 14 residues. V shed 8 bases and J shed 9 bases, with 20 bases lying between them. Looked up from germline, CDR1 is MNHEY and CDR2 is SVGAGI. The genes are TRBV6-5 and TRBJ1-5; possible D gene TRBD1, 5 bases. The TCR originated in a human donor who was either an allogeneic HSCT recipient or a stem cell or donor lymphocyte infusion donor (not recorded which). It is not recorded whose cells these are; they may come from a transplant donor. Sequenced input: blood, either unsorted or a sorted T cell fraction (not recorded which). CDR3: CASGDSGRFLPQHF. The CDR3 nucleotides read TGTGCCAGCGGAGACTCGGGACGATTTTTGCCCCAGCATTTT.